Following are 26 T cell receptor beta chains from one sample sequenced in a study of human T cells and chemical hapten exposure. One entry per CDR3 protein, called by TCRdb with MiXCR from the RACE reads. The table has nearly 95,000 distinct CDR3 sequences, 8% to 13% seen once. As for time point: patch test 2, 6 weeks after DPC sensitization. Treatment described: therapeutic diphenylcyclopropenone sensitization with weekly scalp DPC. The sample here was whole blood, taken in connection with sensitization to the hapten diphenylcyclopropenone (DPC). Receptors originate from a man in his forties with alopecia areata. Some clones in this sample may be carry-over from other donors' samples.

This clonotype turned up a few times. V gene TRBV12-3 or TRBV12-4 combines with J gene TRBJ2-3; 7 bases map to TRBD1. V shed 5 bases and J 6 bases; nucleotides not matched to a gene: 8. This CDR3 has 14 amino acids. The CDR3 sequence is CASSPDRARDTQYF. Written as DNA, the CDR3 is TGTGCCAGCAGTCCTGACAGGGCGAGGGATACGCAGTATTTT.

This clonotype was observed a handful of times. The chain recombines TRBV20-1 with TRBJ2-6; TRBD1 agrees at 8 bases. The V and J ends lost 3 bases and 2 bases, in that order; junction bases with no gene match: 15. Germline V gene lookup returns CDR1 DFQATT and CDR2 SNEGSKA (reference sequence). The CDR3 has 19 residues. Here the CDR3 reads CSASASGQGDPPGANVLTF. In nucleotides, the CDR3 is TGCAGTGCTAGCGCCTCCGGACAGGGCGATCCTCCTGGGGCCAACGTCCTGACTTTC.

This clonotype was seen repeatedly, ten times or more. This sequence joins TRBV7-9 and TRBJ1-5; D unclear. CDR1 is SEHNR and CDR2 is FQNEAQ in the germline V gene (reference sequence). The CDR3 loop spans 15 amino acids. The V end was cut by 5 bases, the J end by 5 bases, with 16 bases between. The CDR3, as DNA: TGTGCCAGCAGCGATATTAGAAACCCCGATCAGCCCCAGCATTTT. The encoded protein is CASSDIRNPDQPQHF.

This clonotype was seen only once. The rearrangement links TRBV10-3 to TRBJ2-5, with unresolved D. The V end lost 3 bases, the J end lost 1 base, and 9 bases lay between the germline ends. The length of the CDR3 is 14 residues. Germline values: CDR1 ENHRY, CDR2 SYGVKD. CDR3 sequence reads: CAISDRRFQETQYF. CDR3 DNA sequence: TGTGCCATCAGTGATCGGCGTTTCCAAGAGACCCAGTACTTC.

This clonotype was observed at least ten times. V is TRBV20-1 and J is TRBJ2-7; D might be TRBD1 (9 bases). Per germline, CDR1 DFQATT and CDR2 SNEGSKA (reference sequence). The V end was cut by 6 bases, the J end by 10 bases, with 25 bases between. This CDR3 comprises 14 residues. The CDR3 protein is CSAVSGQGGTRQYF. CDR3 in DNA: TGCAGTGCCGTTTCGGGACAGGGTGGGACTAGACAGTACTTC.

This clonotype was detected a few times. The chain uses TRBV20-1 and TRBJ2-7; D is unresolved. V shed 6 bases and J shed 2 bases, with 14 bases lying between them. CDR3 size: 13 residues. Germline CDR1 DFQATT, CDR2 SNEGSKA (reference sequence). DNA for the CDR3: TGCAGTGCCTCGCCGACTGCTCCCTACGAGCAGTACTTC. Translation gives CSASPTAPYEQYF.

The chain carries TRBV6-6 and TRBJ1-4; weak D call: TRBD1 (6 bases). This CDR3 spans 15 amino acids. Trimming took 6 bases from V and 7 from J, leaving 18 bases between them. The germline CDR1 and CDR2 sequences are MNHNY and SVGAGI (reference sequence). The CDR3 loop is CASRDGGRESEKLFF. The DNA for the CDR3 is TGTGCCAGCAGGGACGGGGGCAGGGAGAGTGAAAAACTGTTTTTT.

This clonotype has a handful of counts. The chain couples TRBV4-2 to TRBJ1-1; D is perhaps TRBD1 (6 bases). V shed 0 bases and J shed 1 base, with 9 bases lying between them. Germline CDR1 and CDR2: LGHNA and YNFKEQ. CDR3 length: 15 residues. The CDR3 loop is CASSQDVDRNTEAFF. DNA for the CDR3: TGTGCCAGCAGCCAAGATGTGGACAGGAACACTGAAGCTTTCTTT.

There are a few counts of this clonotype. The chain links TRBV3-1 to TRBJ2-5; TRBD2 aligns across 13 bases. CDR3 length: 19 residues. V lost 1 base, J lost 0 bases, and 8 bases stayed unmatched. Germline CDR1 is LGHDT and CDR2 is YNNKEL (reference sequence). The CDR3 is CASSQAGLAGLTYQETQYF. The CDR3 DNA reads as TGTGCCAGCAGCCAAGCGGGACTAGCGGGACTTACGTACCAAGAGACCCAGTACTTC.

The rearrangement uses TRBV6-2 or TRBV6-3 and TRBJ2-1; TRBD1 or TRBD2 may be the D gene (5 bases each). This CDR3 is 14 amino acids long. CDR1 and CDR2 (germline): MNHEY, SVGEGT. Trimming took 3 bases from V and 7 from J, leaving 13 bases between them. In DNA, the CDR3 is TGTGCCAGCAGTTATCAGGTGGGACGAAATGAGCAGTTCTTC. As protein: CASSYQVGRNEQFF.

This clonotype was counted between two and nine times. The chain uses TRBV29-1 and TRBJ2-7, with 9 bases matching TRBD2. The CDR3 runs to 14 residues. With 7 bases clipped from V and 2 bases from J, the junction kept 9 bases outside the gene matches. Germline V gene data show CDR1 as SQVTM and CDR2 as ANQGSEA. The CDR3 here is CSAMGASGAYEQYF. DNA for the CDR3: TGCAGCGCTATGGGAGCTAGCGGGGCCTACGAGCAGTACTTC.

This clonotype was detected only a few times. CDR3 sequence reads: CASSLPQAGVSYNEQFF. The CDR3 DNA sequence: TGTGCCAGCAGCTTGCCTCAAGCGGGAGTCTCCTACAATGAGCAGTTCTTC. The chain links TRBV5-4 to TRBJ2-1, with 8 bases lining up with TRBD2. The CDR3 loop spans 17 amino acids. Trimming removed 1 base from V and 0 bases from J; junction bases left unmatched: 6. Looked up from germline, CDR1 is SGHNT and CDR2 is YYREEE (reference sequence).

This clonotype was detected only a few times. This chain links TRBV7-9 with TRBJ2-7; weak D call: TRBD2 (5 bases). V was clipped by 4 bases and J by 7 bases, with 14 bases between them. Germline V gene data show CDR1 as SEHNR and CDR2 as FQNEAQ (reference sequence). This CDR3 is 13 amino acids long. The CDR3 bases are TGTGCCAGCAGCTCTCTAGGACGGGGAGAGCAGTACTTC. It yields the protein CASSSLGRGEQYF.

This sequence joins TRBV5-6 and TRBJ1-3; D not resolved. This CDR3 has 15 residues. Germline CDR1 and CDR2: SGHDT and YYEEEE. The V end was cut by 2 bases, the J end by 2 bases, with 11 bases between. CDR3 DNA: TGTGCCAGCAGCTTAGGGAGGGCTACTGGAAACACCATATATTTT. Protein sequence: CASSLGRATGNTIYF.

At least ten counts were recorded for this clonotype. The V call is TRBV6-5, the J call TRBJ2-5, with a possible D match to TRBD2 (6 bases). The V gene lost 8 bases and the J gene lost 5 bases, with 21 bases spanning the gap. The CDR3 is made up of 15 amino acids. Germline CDR1 is MNHEY and CDR2 is SVGAGI. CDR3 DNA: TGTGCCAGCGAAGAGGTTAGCGGTGGAGGTGAGACCCAGTACTTC. Its translation is CASEEVSGGGETQYF.

This clonotype turned up a few times. The chain is built from TRBV28 and TRBJ1-1; D is uncertain. CDR3 size: 15 residues. Germline CDR1 MDHEN, CDR2 SYDVKM. Deletions cut 1 base from V and 5 bases from J, with 14 bases between. The CDR3 here is CASSLLVGSGTEAFF. In DNA form, the CDR3 reads TGTGCCAGCAGTTTATTAGTAGGATCTGGAACTGAAGCTTTCTTT.

This clonotype was seen only a few times. This chain links TRBV6-2 or TRBV6-3 with TRBJ2-1; D gene ambiguous. The CDR3 consists of 14 residues. Germline V CDR1 and CDR2: MNHEY, SVGEGT. V lost 7 bases and J lost 5, with 15 bases in between. CDR3: CASTDPEPHNEQFF. The DNA for the CDR3 is TGTGCCAGCACCGACCCTGAGCCCCACAATGAGCAGTTCTTC.

In its sample, this clonotype was seen a few times. The chain is built from TRBV7-2 and TRBJ2-7, with unresolved D. There are 14 residues in the CDR3. Trimming took 8 bases from V and 1 from J, leaving 15 bases between them. Germline V gene sequence: CDR1 SGHTA, CDR2 FQGNSA. The CDR3 coding sequence is TGTGCCAGCCTCTCTACTCGCGCTTCCTACGAGCAGTACTTC. Its protein is CASLSTRASYEQYF.

The J gene is TRBJ2-3, the V gene TRBV12-3 or TRBV12-4; D gene uncertain. The V gene lost 4 bases and the J gene lost 4 bases, with 18 bases spanning the gap. The CDR3 runs to 16 residues. Here the CDR3 DNA reads TGTGCCAGCAGTTCGAGACCGATACCTCCATCAGATACGCAGTATTTT. Translation gives CASSSRPIPPSDTQYF.

This chain uses TRBV28 with TRBJ1-5; the D gene is possibly TRBD1 (5 bases). V lost 4 bases, J lost 11 bases, and 27 bases lay in between. The V gene's germline CDR1 is MDHEN and CDR2 SYDVKM. The CDR3 is made up of 17 amino acids. The CDR3 here is CASSSRQTRTRQGAQHF. For the CDR3, the DNA is TGTGCCAGCAGTTCAAGGCAAACCCGGACCCGTCAAGGGGCCCAGCATTTT.

The chain carries TRBV25-1 and TRBJ2-3; a weak D match, TRBD2 (6 bases). The germline CDR1 and CDR2 sequences are MGHDK and SYGVNS. Between the trimmed V and J ends, which lost 1 base and 4 bases, there was a span of 6 bases. The CDR3 consists of 13 residues. The CDR3 loop is CASSEWGADTQYF. CDR3 sequence (DNA): TGTGCCAGCAGTGAATGGGGGGCAGATACGCAGTATTTT.

This clonotype was recorded at least ten times. A read error may account for a junction end that differs from germline. The chain uses TRBV6-2 or TRBV6-3 and TRBJ1-5; weak D call: TRBD1 (5 bases). The CDR3 is 14 residues long. Germline CDR1 and CDR2: MNHEY and SVGEGT. The CDR3 sequence is CASTYAGGNQPQHF. CDR3 sequence (DNA): TGTGCCAGCACTTACGCCGGGGGAAATCAGCCCCAGCATTTT.

The sample holds a few counts of this clonotype. This chain joins TRBV6-2 or TRBV6-3 and TRBJ2-4; TRBD1 matches at 8 bases. The CDR3 runs to 14 residues. The germline CDR1 and CDR2 sequences are MNHEY and SVGEGT. V lost 7 bases and J lost 6; bases outside the gene matches: 8. CDR3 nucleotide sequence: TGTGCCAGCACCAAATCAGGGGGCGGAAACATTCAGTACTTC. Amino acids: CASTKSGGGNIQYF.

This clonotype has at least ten counts. The genes are TRBV12-3 or TRBV12-4 and TRBJ2-5; weak D call: TRBD1 (5 bases). Between the trimmed V and J ends, which lost 3 bases and 6 bases, there was a span of 11 bases. The CDR3 covers 13 residues. The CDR3 reads CASSFRVGKTQYF. CDR3 DNA: TGTGCCAGCAGTTTCAGGGTGGGGAAGACCCAGTACTTC.

CDR3: CASSPGTGGFSGANVLTF. In nucleotides, the CDR3 is TGTGCCAGTAGTCCAGGGACAGGGGGCTTCTCTGGGGCCAACGTCCTGACTTTC. The rearrangement links TRBV19 to TRBJ2-6; TRBD1 matches 12 bases. V lost 5 bases to trimming and J lost 0 bases; unmatched junction nucleotides: 5. In germline, CDR1 is LNHDA, CDR2 SQIVND (reference sequence). The CDR3 covers 18 residues.

This clonotype was counted between two and nine times. This sequence joins TRBV7-9 and TRBJ2-1, with TRBD2 identical over 8 bases. The CDR3 sequence is 14 residues long. CDR1 and CDR2 (germline): SEHNR, FQNEAQ (reference sequence). After removal of 0 bases from V and 10 bases from J, the junction contained 5 bases not matched to a gene. The CDR3, as DNA: TGTGCCAGCAGCTTAGCTAGCGGGATGTGGGAGCAGTTCTTC. Its translation: CASSLASGMWEQFF.